The clone carrying this T cell receptor (beta chain) turned up a few times. The sample comes from a study of blood T cell repertoires in COVID-19. This CDR3 region has 13 residues. V was pared by 5 bases and J by 8 bases, with 7 bases of the junction left unmatched. The V gene's germline CDR1 is GTSNPN and CDR2 SVGIG (reference sequence). Per the study methods: Cell counts per sample came from amplifying reference gene primers. This table comes from immunoSEQ multiplex PCR, and its TCRdb copy is limited to in-frame clones, with some not included. Clonal size and the V and J genes are those of that table, whereas D and trimming came from the DNA. The data hold about 230,000 clones, with 70% to 90% observed a single time.

The specimen was peripheral blood. The rearrangement uses TRBV30 and TRBJ1-2, with 11 bases identical to TRBD1. This clonotype was sampled from a man aged 35-49 years with acute or convalescent COVID-19. Here the CDR3 DNA reads TGTGCCTGGGGCAGGACAGGGGGCCGGGGCTACACCTTC. Its translation: CAWGRTGGRGYTF.